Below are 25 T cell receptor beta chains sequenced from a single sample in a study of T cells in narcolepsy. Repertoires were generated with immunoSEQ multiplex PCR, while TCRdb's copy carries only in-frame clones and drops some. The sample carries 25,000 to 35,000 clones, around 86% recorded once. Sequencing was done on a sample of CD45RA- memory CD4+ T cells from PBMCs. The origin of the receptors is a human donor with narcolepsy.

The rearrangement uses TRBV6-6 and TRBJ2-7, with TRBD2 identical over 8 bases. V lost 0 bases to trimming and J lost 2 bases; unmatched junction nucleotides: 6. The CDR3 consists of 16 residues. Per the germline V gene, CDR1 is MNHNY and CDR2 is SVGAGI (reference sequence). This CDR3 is CASSYSYRGGPYEQYF. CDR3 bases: TGTGCCAGCAGTTACTCGTACCGGGGGGGGCCCTACGAGCAGTACTTC.

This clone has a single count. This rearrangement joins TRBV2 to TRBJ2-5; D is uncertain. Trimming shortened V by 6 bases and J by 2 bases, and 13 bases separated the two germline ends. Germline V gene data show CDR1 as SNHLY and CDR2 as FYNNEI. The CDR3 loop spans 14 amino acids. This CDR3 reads CASRLALNQETQYF. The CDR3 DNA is TGTGCCAGCAGACTCGCCCTTAATCAAGAGACCCAGTACTTC.

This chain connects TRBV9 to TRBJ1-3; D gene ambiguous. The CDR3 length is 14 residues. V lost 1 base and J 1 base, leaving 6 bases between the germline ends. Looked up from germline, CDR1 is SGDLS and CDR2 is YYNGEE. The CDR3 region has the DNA TGTGCCAGCAGCGTACAAGGATCTGGAAACACCATATATTTT. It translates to CASSVQGSGNTIYF. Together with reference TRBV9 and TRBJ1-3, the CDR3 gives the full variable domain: DSGVTQTPKHLITATGQRVTLRCSPRSGDLSVYWYQQSLDQGLQFLIQYYNGEERAKGNILERFSAQQFPDLHSELNLSSLELGDSALYFCASSVQGSGNTIYFGEGSWLTVV.

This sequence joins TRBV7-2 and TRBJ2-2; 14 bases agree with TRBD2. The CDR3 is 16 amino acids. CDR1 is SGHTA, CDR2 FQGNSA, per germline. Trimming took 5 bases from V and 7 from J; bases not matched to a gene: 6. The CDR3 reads CASSPTSGGAHGELFF. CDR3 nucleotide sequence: TGTGCCAGCAGCCCGACTAGCGGGGGGGCCCACGGGGAGCTGTTTTTT.

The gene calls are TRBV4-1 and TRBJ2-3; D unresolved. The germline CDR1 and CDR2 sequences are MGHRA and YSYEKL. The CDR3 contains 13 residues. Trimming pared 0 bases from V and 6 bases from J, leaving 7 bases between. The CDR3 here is CASSQDKSDTQYF. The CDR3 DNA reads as TGCGCCAGCAGCCAAGATAAGTCCGATACGCAGTATTTT.

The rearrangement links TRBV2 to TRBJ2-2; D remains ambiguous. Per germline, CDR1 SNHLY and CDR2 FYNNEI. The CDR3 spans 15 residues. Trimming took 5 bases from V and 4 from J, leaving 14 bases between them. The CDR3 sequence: CASSMWGGGTGELFF. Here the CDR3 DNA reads TGTGCCAGCAGTATGTGGGGTGGCGGCACCGGGGAGCTGTTTTTT.

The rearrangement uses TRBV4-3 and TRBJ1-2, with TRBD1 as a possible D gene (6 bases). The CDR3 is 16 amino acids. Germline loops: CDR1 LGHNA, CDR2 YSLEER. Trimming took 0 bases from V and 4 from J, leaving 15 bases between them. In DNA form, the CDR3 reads TGCGCCAGCAGCCAAGAGGGGGCACAGGGAGGCTATGGCTACACCTTC. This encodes CASSQEGAQGGYGYTF.

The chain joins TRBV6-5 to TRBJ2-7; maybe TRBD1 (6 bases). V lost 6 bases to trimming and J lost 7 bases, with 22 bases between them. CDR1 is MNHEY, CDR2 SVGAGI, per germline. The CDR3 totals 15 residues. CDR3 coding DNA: TGTGCCAGCAGGCCGTCCCGAGGGGGTTACGGGGAGCAGTACTTC. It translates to CASRPSRGGYGEQYF.

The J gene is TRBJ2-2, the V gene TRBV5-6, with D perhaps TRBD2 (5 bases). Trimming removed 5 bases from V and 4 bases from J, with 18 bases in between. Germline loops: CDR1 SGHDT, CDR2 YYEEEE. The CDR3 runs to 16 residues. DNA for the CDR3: TGTGCCAGCAGACCATTTGACTACGCGAGCACCGGGGAGCTGTTTTTT. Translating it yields CASRPFDYASTGELFF. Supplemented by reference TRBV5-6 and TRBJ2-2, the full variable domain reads DAGVTQSPTHLIKTRGQQVTLRCSPKSGHDTVSWYQQALGQGPQFIFQYYEEEERQRGNFPDRFSGHQFPNYSSELNVNALLLGDSALYLCASRPFDYASTGELFFGEGSRLTVL.

CDR3 protein: CASSYRQGRGYNEQFF. The DNA of the CDR3 is TGTGCCAGCAGCTATCGCCAGGGCCGAGGGTACAATGAGCAGTTCTTC. The V call is TRBV13, the J call TRBJ2-1, with D perhaps TRBD1 or TRBD2 (5 bases each). Trimming took off 4 bases at V and 4 bases at J, with 17 bases between the two ends. The CDR3 runs 16 residues. The germline CDR1 and CDR2 sequences are PRHDT and FYEKMQ (reference sequence).

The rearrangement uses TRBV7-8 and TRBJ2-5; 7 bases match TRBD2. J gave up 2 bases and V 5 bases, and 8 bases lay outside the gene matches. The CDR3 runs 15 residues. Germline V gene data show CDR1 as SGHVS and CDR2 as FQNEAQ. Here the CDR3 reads CASSLQRGSQETQYF. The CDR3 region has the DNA TGTGCCAGCAGCCTCCAGCGGGGCTCACAAGAGACCCAGTACTTC.

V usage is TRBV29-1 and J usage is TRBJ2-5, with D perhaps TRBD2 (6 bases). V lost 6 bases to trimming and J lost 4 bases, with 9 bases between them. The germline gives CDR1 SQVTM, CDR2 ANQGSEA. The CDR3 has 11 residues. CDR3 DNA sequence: TGCAGCGTAACTAGCCTAGAGACCCAGTACTTC. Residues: CSVTSLETQYF. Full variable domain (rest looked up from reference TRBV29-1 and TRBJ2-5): SAVISQKPSRDICQRGTSLTIQCQVDSQVTMMFWYRQQPGQSLTLIATANQGSEATYESGFVIDKFPISRPNLTFSTLTVSNMSPEDSSIYLCSVTSLETQYFGPGTRLLVL.

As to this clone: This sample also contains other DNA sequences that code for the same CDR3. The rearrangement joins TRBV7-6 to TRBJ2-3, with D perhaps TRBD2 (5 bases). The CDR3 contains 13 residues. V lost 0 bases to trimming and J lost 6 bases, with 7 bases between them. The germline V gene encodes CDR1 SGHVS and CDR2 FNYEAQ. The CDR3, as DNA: TGTGCCAGCAGCTTAGCGCCGGGGGATACGCAGTATTTT. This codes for CASSLAPGDTQYF.

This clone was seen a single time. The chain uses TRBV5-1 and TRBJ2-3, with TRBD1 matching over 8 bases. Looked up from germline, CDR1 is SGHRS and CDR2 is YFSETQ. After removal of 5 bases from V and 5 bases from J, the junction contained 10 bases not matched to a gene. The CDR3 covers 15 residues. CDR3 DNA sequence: TGCGCCAGCAGACCCGGGACAGGTGGATTAGATACGCAGTATTTT. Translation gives CASRPGTGGLDTQYF. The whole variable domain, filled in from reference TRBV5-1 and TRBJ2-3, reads KAGVTQTPRYLIKTRGQQVTLSCSPISGHRSVSWYQQTPGQGLQFLFEYFSETQRNKGNFPGRFSGRQFSNSRSEMNVSTLELGDSALYLCASRPGTGGLDTQYFGPGTRLTVL.

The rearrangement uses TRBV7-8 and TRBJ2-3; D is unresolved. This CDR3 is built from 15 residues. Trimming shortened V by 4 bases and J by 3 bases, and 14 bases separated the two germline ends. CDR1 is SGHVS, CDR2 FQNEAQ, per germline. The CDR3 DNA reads TGTGCCAGCAGCTATTCGGTAGCAACGACAGATACGCAGTATTTT. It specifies CASSYSVATTDTQYF. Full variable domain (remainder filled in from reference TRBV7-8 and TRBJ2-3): GAGVSQSPRYKVAKRGQDVALRCDPISGHVSLFWYQQALGQGPEFLTYFQNEAQLDKSGLPSDRFFAERPEGSVSTLKIQRTQQEDSAVYLCASSYSVATTDTQYFGPGTRLTVL.

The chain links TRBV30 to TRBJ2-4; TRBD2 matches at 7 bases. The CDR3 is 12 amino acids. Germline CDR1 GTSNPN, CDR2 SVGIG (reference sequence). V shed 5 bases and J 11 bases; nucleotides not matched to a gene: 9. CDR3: CAWSRGEGLQYF. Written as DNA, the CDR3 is TGTGCCTGGTCTCGCGGGGAGGGGCTTCAGTACTTC.

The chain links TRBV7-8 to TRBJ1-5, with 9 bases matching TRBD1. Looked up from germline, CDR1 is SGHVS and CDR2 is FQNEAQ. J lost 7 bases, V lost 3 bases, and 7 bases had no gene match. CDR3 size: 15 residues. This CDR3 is CASSFRDRAVQPQHF. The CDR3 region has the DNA TGTGCCAGCAGCTTCCGGGACAGGGCTGTGCAGCCCCAGCATTTT.

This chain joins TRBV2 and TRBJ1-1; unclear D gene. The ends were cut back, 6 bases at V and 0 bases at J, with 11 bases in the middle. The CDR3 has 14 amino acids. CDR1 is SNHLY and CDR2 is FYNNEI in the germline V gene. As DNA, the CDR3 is TGTGCCAGCAGGCCCACCGGGGTGAACACTGAAGCTTTCTTT. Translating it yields CASRPTGVNTEAFF.

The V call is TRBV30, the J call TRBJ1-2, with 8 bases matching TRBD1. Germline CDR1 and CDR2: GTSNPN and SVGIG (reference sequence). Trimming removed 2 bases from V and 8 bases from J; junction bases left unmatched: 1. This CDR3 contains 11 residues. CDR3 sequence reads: CAWSTGGGYTF. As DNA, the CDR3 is TGTGCCTGGAGTACAGGGGGAGGCTACACCTTC.

CDR3 region: CASSQLVYGKITEAFF. The DNA of the CDR3 is TGTGCCAGCAGTCAACTTGTGTACGGTAAGATCACTGAAGCTTTCTTT. This chain links TRBV27 with TRBJ1-1, with unresolved D. V lost 5 bases and J lost 4, with 20 bases in between. The V gene's germline CDR1 is MNHEY and CDR2 SMNVEV (reference sequence). The CDR3 runs to 16 residues.

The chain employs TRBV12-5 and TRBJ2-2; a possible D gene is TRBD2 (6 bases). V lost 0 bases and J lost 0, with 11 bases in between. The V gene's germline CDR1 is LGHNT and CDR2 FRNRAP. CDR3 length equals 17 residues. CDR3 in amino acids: CASGLVLGGTNTGELFF. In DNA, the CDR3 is TGTGCTAGTGGTTTGGTACTGGGGGGTACGAACACCGGGGAGCTGTTTTTT.

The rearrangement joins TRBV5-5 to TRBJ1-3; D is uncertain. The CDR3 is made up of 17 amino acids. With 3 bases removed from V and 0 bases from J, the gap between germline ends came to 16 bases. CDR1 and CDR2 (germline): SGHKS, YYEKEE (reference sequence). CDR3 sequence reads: CASSSTTLTDSGNTIYF. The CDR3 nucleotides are TGTGCCAGCAGCTCCACGACACTTACCGACTCTGGAAACACCATATATTTT. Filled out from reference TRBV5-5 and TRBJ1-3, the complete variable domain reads DAGVTQSPTHLIKTRGQQVTLRCSPISGHKSVSWYQQVLGQGPQFIFQYYEKEERGRGNFPDRFSARQFPNYSSELNVNALLLGDSALYLCASSSTTLTDSGNTIYFGEGSWLTVV.

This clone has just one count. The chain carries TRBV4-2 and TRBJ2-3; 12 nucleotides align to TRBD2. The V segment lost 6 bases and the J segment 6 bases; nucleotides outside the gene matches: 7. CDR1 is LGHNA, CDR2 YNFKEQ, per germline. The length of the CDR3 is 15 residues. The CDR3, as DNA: TGTGCCAGCAGTCGGGCTAGCGGGGGGGCTGATACGCAGTATTTT. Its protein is CASSRASGGADTQYF.

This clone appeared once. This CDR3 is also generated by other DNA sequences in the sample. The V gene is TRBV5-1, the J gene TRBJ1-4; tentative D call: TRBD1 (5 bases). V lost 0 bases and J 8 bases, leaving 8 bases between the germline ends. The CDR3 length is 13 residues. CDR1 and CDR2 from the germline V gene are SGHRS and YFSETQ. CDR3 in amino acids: CASSLERDEKLFF. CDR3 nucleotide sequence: TGCGCCAGCAGCTTGGAAAGGGACGAAAAACTGTTTTTT.

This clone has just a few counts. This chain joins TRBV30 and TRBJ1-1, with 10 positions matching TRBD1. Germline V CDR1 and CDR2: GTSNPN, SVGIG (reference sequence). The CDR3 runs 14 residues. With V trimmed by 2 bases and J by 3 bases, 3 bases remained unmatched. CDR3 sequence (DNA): TGTGCCTGGAGTCCGGACAGGGGGTACACTGAAGCTTTCTTT. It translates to CAWSPDRGYTEAFF.